The source of this T cell receptor beta chain is a study of siplizumab effects on memory and regulatory T cells. Data came from immunoSEQ multiplex PCR; TCRdb stores just in-frame clones and leaves some out. The table has about 52,000 clones, 95% to 98% seen once; the top ten hold around 0.64%. Study results and caveats: Naive T cells appeared more diverse than memory cells and seemed to be major alloresponse contributors. Alloreactive sequences tracing back to unstimulated CD4+ memory cells were significantly reduced by siplizumab.

About this clone itself: Its antigen is not identified.

Where three donor pairs were concerned, the unstimulated naive, memory, effector memory and TEMRA subsets underwent sequencing. The CDR3 has 12 amino acids. V dropped 8 bases and J dropped 14; count of bases not matched to a gene: 11. Germline V gene sequence: CDR1 LNHDA, CDR2 SQIVND (reference sequence). This receptor was identified in a human donor in good health. The genes are TRBV19 and TRBJ2-1; 8 bases fit TRBD2. Sequencing used naive CD4+ T cells sorted from blood. CDR3 region: CASQTGAGAKFF. The CDR3 DNA reads as TGTGCCAGTCAAACGGGAGCGGGGGCCAAGTTCTTC. The whole variable domain, filled in from reference TRBV19 and TRBJ2-1, reads DGGITQSPKYLFRKEGQNVTLSCEQNLNHDAMYWYRQDPGQGLRLIYYSQIVNDFQKGDIAEGYSVSREKKESFPLTVTSAQKNPTAFYLCASQTGAGAKFFGPGTRLTVL.